These 16 T cell receptor beta chains were sequenced from one sample in a study of OX40 agonist ivuxolimab in advanced cancers. Generated by immunoSEQ multiplex PCR, the TCRdb table keeps only in-frame clones and is missing some. The data hold about 72,000 clones, with less than 90% observed a single time. Here the sequenced sample was CD4+ or CD8+ T cells sorted from blood, taken in a trial of the OX40 agonist ivuxolimab. The receptors shown here come from an adult with an advanced solid tumor such as melanoma, head and neck, liver or kidney cancer.

This clone was recorded only once. This chain joins TRBV11-3 and TRBJ2-7; the match to TRBD2 covers 11 bases. J gave up 2 bases and V 5 bases, and 5 bases lay outside the gene matches. CDR1 and CDR2 (germline): SGHNT, YENEEA. The CDR3 totals 15 residues. In nucleotides, the CDR3 is TGTGCCAGCAGCCCTACTAGCGGGGGCACCTACGAGCAGTACTTC. It specifies CASSPTSGGTYEQYF.

This chain joins TRBV6-1 and TRBJ2-7; 9 bases map to TRBD2. Per the germline V gene, CDR1 is MNHNS and CDR2 is SASEGT. The CDR3 runs to 15 residues. With V trimmed by 4 bases and J by 4 bases, 8 bases remained unmatched. The CDR3 loop is CASSVPGLAIYEQYF. CDR3 nucleotide sequence: TGTGCCAGCAGTGTCCCGGGACTAGCTATTTACGAGCAGTACTTC.

The gene calls are TRBV7-3 and TRBJ2-2; TRBD1 agrees at 8 bases. Per the germline V gene, CDR1 is SGHTA and CDR2 is FQGTGA. This CDR3 is 15 amino acids long. J was trimmed by 7 bases and V by 5 bases; bases with no gene match: 9. As DNA, the CDR3 is TGTGCCAGCAGCCCGAGGACAGGGACGATCGGGGAGCTGTTTTTT. It codes for CASSPRTGTIGELFF.

This chain joins TRBV29-1 and TRBJ2-2, with TRBD1 matching 10 bases. J lost 2 bases, V lost 6 bases, and 3 bases had no gene match. The V gene's germline CDR1 is SQVTM and CDR2 ANQGSEA. The CDR3 covers 14 residues. The CDR3 sequence is CSVRTGGNTGELFF. CDR3 coding DNA: TGCAGCGTCCGGACAGGGGGAAACACCGGGGAGCTGTTTTTT.

The chain couples TRBV7-2 to TRBJ2-1; 10 nucleotides agree with TRBD2. V lost 4 bases, J lost 2 bases, and 8 bases stayed unmatched. Germline V gene data show CDR1 as SGHTA and CDR2 as FQGNSA. The CDR3 runs 17 residues. The chain's CDR3 is CASSSTSGGATYNEQFF. CDR3 in DNA: TGTGCCAGCAGCTCCACGAGCGGGGGGGCCACCTACAATGAGCAGTTCTTC.

The chain couples TRBV9 to TRBJ2-7; D is possibly TRBD1 (6 bases). This CDR3 has 15 amino acids. The germline gives CDR1 SGDLS, CDR2 YYNGEE. The germline V and J ends were trimmed by 2 bases and 2 bases, with 14 bases remaining between them. The chain's CDR3 is CASSVQQGLTYEQYF. In nucleotides, the CDR3 is TGTGCCAGCAGCGTCCAACAGGGATTGACCTACGAGCAGTACTTC.

V is TRBV4-2 and J is TRBJ2-5; TRBD2 matches at 9 bases. J gave up 2 bases and V 4 bases, and 5 bases lay outside the gene matches. There are 15 residues in the CDR3. The germline gives CDR1 LGHNA, CDR2 YNFKEQ. The CDR3 nucleotides are TGTGCCAGCAGCCTTAGCGGGGGAAATCAAGAGACCCAGTACTTC. Residues: CASSLSGGNQETQYF.

The V call is TRBV10-3, the J call TRBJ2-1, with 9 bases identical to TRBD2. V gave up 3 bases and J gave up 4 bases; unmatched junction bases: 4. The CDR3 totals 15 residues. CDR1 is ENHRY and CDR2 is SYGVKD in the germline V gene. As DNA, the CDR3 is TGTGCCATCAGTGAATCTGCGGGAGGGTACAATGAGCAGTTCTTC. Protein product: CAISESAGGYNEQFF.

This chain joins TRBV28 and TRBJ2-3, with D unclear. The CDR3 is 17 residues long. Germline CDR1 is MDHEN and CDR2 is SYDVKM. Trimming left V 5 bases short and J 6 bases short, with 24 bases between. The CDR3 is CASSPSLGSRPEDTQYF. The CDR3 region has the DNA TGTGCCAGCAGTCCTAGTTTAGGTAGCCGTCCTGAGGATACGCAGTATTTT.

The chain uses TRBV5-1 and TRBJ1-1; no definite D call. CDR1 and CDR2 (germline): SGHRS, YFSETQ. The CDR3 sequence is 14 residues long. V shed 2 bases and J shed 4 bases, with 12 bases lying between them. The CDR3 region has the DNA TGCGCCAGCAGCTTATTCGGGAAAGGCACTGAAGCTTTCTTT. This translates into CASSLFGKGTEAFF.

This sequence joins TRBV29-1 and TRBJ1-1; possible D gene TRBD1, 5 bases. The germline V gene has CDR1 SQVTM and CDR2 ANQGSEA. The ends were cut back, 5 bases at V and 1 base at J, with 11 bases in the middle. The CDR3 runs 13 residues. The DNA for the CDR3 is TGCAGCGTTTATCCTACAGGGAACACTGAAGCTTTCTTT. It is translated as CSVYPTGNTEAFF.

This chain joins TRBV5-1 and TRBJ1-3; D is undetermined. This CDR3 has 17 residues. Trimming took off 4 bases at V and 0 bases at J, with 17 bases between the two ends. Germline values: CDR1 SGHRS, CDR2 YFSETQ. The CDR3 here is CASSPRGGGSSGNTIYF. Here the CDR3 DNA reads TGCGCCAGCAGCCCCCGGGGAGGAGGGAGCTCTGGAAACACCATATATTTT.

The rearrangement links TRBV23-1 to TRBJ1-2, with D tentatively TRBD1 (6 bases). TRBV23-1 is labeled an ORF, and its function is uncertain. The CDR3 is 14 amino acids. V shed 4 bases and J shed 7 bases, with 16 bases lying between them. The CDR3: CASSRTGGESGYTF. The CDR3, as DNA: TGCGCCAGCAGTCGTACGGGGGGCGAAAGTGGCTACACCTTC.

The CDR3 protein is CASSRSQNTEAFF. The CDR3 DNA reads TGTGCCAGCAGCCGCAGTCAGAACACTGAAGCTTTCTTT. The rearrangement uses TRBV13 and TRBJ1-1; D is unclear. The CDR3 runs to 13 residues. Trimming stripped 5 bases from V and 1 base from J, with 8 bases between. Germline V gives CDR1 PRHDT, CDR2 FYEKMQ (reference sequence).

This chain links TRBV28 with TRBJ2-2; 7 nucleotides line up with TRBD1. With V trimmed by 4 bases and J by 1 base, 6 bases remained unmatched. Germline V CDR1 and CDR2: MDHEN, SYDVKM. The CDR3 is 16 residues long. CDR3 sequence: CASSSGGTWNTGELFF. CDR3 sequence (DNA): TGTGCCAGCAGTTCAGGGGGAACTTGGAACACCGGGGAGCTGTTTTTT.

This rearrangement joins TRBV7-9 to TRBJ2-6; D is unclear. The CDR3 loop spans 15 amino acids. CDR1 is SEHNR and CDR2 is FQNEAQ in the germline V gene (reference sequence). Between the trimmed V and J ends, which lost 3 bases and 0 bases, there was a span of 6 bases. CDR3 sequence reads: CASSLVTSGANVLTF. Written as DNA, the CDR3 is TGTGCCAGCAGCTTGGTGACCTCTGGGGCCAACGTCCTGACTTTC.